This T cell receptor beta chain was documented in a study of regulatory T cells in long-lasting Graves disease. As to time point: newly diagnosed GD, antithyroid drugs for less than 3 months. Researchers made the TCR library from RNA that was extracted from PBMCs. Details on this clonotype: A read error may be the cause here, since a much bigger clone is one base away.

Building the TCR beta libraries relied on iRepertoire HTBI primers, and CDR3 regions underwent Arm-PCR. TCRdb re-derived calls from the multiplex PCR reads in MiXCR, one entry per CDR3 protein. The profile shows a few hundred thousand distinct CDR3 sequences, about 18% of them singletons. This same sample was also part of a study on T cells in Graves' hyperthyroidism and ophthalmopathy. Per that paper: HTBI primers were the set used in a first-round RT-PCR of the TCR CDR3.

This TCR was recovered from a woman between 25 and 40 years old with Graves disease. The material sequenced was peripheral blood mononuclear cells (PBMCs), taken at new diagnosis, from a patient treated with antithyroid drugs.

The CDR3 nucleotides are TGCGCCAGCAGCTTGGAGGGGTTTAGCGGTGGCTGCACCTTC. The encoded protein is CASSLEGFSGGCTF. The J gene is TRBJ1-2, the V gene TRBV5-1, with D maybe TRBD1 (5 bases). From germline, CDR1 is SGHRS and CDR2 YFSETQ. CDR3 length equals 14 residues.